The T cell receptor (beta chain) described here comes from a study of T-cell reconstitution after alpha-beta-depleted transplantation in children. The CDR3 runs 14 residues. The J segment lost 4 bases and the V segment lost 2 bases, leaving 7 bases of the junction unmatched. Germline values: CDR1 DFQATT, CDR2 SNEGSKA (reference sequence). The table lists this clonotype with many counts. The authors prepared the TCRbeta library with unique molecular identifiers. TCRdb redid the calling of the PCR reads with MiXCR, one entry per CDR3 protein. The sample has hundreds of thousands of distinct CDR3 sequences, 32% seen once.

Here the sequenced sample was PBMCs from the stem cell graft donor, taken from the stem cell graft. The chain recombines TRBV20-1 with TRBJ2-7; TRBD1 agrees at 8 bases. The clonotype was recovered from a human donor who donated a stem cell graft to a child with aplastic anemia. DNA of the CDR3: TGCAGTGCTAGACCATGGACAGGGTTATACGAGCAGTACTTC. It yields the protein CSARPWTGLYEQYF.